This T cell receptor (beta chain) is from a study of control samples from healthy donors and cancer patients. TCRdb's copy holds only in-frame clones and misses some; the assay was immunoSEQ multiplex PCR. Its table lists under 200,000 clones. This CDR3 is 15 amino acids long. Losses at the gene ends were 7 bases for V and 4 bases for J; bases not matched to a gene: 9. Germline V gives CDR1 MNHEY, CDR2 SVGAGI. The chain links TRBV6-5 to TRBJ2-3; TRBD2 aligns across 9 bases. The sample was blood. This clonotype was obtained from a young woman in good health. DNA for the CDR3: TGTGCCAGCAACCAGGGACTAGCACATTCAGATACGCAGTATTTT. Its protein is CASNQGLAHSDTQYF.